This TCR beta chain was captured in a study of identical twins. A single record per CDR3 protein comes from TCRdb applying MiXCR to the 5' RACE reads. In the table there are more than 200,000 distinct CDR3 sequences, about 14% of which are singletons. A note on this clonotype: What it recognizes is unknown.

This CDR3 has 16 residues. Germline CDR1 SGHRS, CDR2 YFSETQ. The V gene end was trimmed by 4 bases and the J gene end by 4 bases; junction bases not matched to a gene: 4. Study outcomes and limitations: Among out-of-frame alpha sequences shared by twins, low generation probability occurred in excess. Reduced insertions were recorded for abundant cord blood beta clonotypes, with no such pattern in memory repertoires. Not following the same donors, the study drew its conclusions from cross-sectional statistical analysis.

Healthy Caucasians were all of the donors. The clonotype was recovered from a woman aged 18 to 35 in good health. Sequences were obtained from memory (CD45RO+) T cells sorted from blood. The chain couples TRBV5-1 to TRBJ2-3; 15 bases line up with TRBD2. CDR3 bases: TGCGCCAGCAGCCGGACTAGCGGGGGGGCGGCAGATACGCAGTATTTT. Translation gives CASSRTSGGAADTQYF.